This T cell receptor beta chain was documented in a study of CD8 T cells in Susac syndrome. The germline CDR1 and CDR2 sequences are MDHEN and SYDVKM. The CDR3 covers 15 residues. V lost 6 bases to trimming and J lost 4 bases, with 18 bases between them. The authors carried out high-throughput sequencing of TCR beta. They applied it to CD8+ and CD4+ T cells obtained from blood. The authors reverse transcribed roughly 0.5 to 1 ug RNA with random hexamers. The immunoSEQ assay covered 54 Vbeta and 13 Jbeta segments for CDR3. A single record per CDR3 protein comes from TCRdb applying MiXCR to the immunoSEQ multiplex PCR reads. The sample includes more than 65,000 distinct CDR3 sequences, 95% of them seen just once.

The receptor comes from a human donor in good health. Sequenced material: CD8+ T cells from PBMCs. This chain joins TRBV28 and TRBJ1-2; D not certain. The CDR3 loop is CASSPIPDSAYGYTF. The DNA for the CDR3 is TGTGCCAGCAGCCCAATCCCAGACTCGGCCTATGGCTACACCTTC.